These 10 T cell receptor beta chains originate from one sample sequenced in a study of blood T cell repertoires in COVID-19. Using immunoSEQ multiplex PCR, the repertoire was profiled, and TCRdb retains in-frame clones only, with some absent. The sample lists around 220,000 clones; about nine tenths were seen once. The material sequenced was peripheral blood. The receptors shown here come from a man aged 50 or older with acute or convalescent COVID-19.

The chain is built from TRBV19 and TRBJ1-6, with 10 bases that match TRBD1. This CDR3 is 15 amino acids long. With 3 bases clipped from V and 6 bases from J, the junction kept 2 bases outside the gene matches. Germline CDR1 LNHDA, CDR2 SQIVND (reference sequence). CDR3 sequence (DNA): TGTGCCAGTAGTATTGGGACAGGGGCTAATTCACCCCTCCACTTT. This gives the protein CASSIGTGANSPLHF.

The J gene is TRBJ2-3, the V gene TRBV13; D is uncertain. The V gene lost 2 bases and the J gene lost 6 bases, with 3 bases spanning the gap. This CDR3 has 11 residues. The germline CDR1 and CDR2 sequences are PRHDT and FYEKMQ (reference sequence). This CDR3 reads CASSLRDTQYF. The CDR3 nucleotides are TGTGCCAGCAGCTTACGGGATACGCAGTATTTT. Full variable domain (rest looked up from reference TRBV13 and TRBJ2-3): AAGVIQSPRHLIKEKRETATLKCYPIPRHDTVYWYQQGPGQDPQFLISFYEKMQSDKGSIPDRFSAQQFSDYHSELNMSSLELGDSALYFCASSLRDTQYFGPGTRLTVL.

This rearrangement joins TRBV19 to TRBJ2-5; 10 nucleotides match TRBD1. CDR1 and CDR2 (germline): LNHDA, SQIVND (reference sequence). The CDR3 consists of 21 residues. V lost 5 bases and J lost 0; bases outside the gene matches: 21. The CDR3: CASSHRDRGHPRGPNQETQYF. CDR3 DNA: TGTGCCAGTAGTCACCGGGACAGGGGACACCCGAGGGGTCCGAACCAAGAGACCCAGTACTTC.

On this clone: This sample includes further DNA sequences coding for the same CDR3. The V and J genes are TRBV5-1 and TRBJ1-1; maybe TRBD1 (6 bases). Germline V gene lookup returns CDR1 SGHRS and CDR2 YFSETQ. The V gene lost 0 bases and the J gene lost 1 base, with 7 bases spanning the gap. The CDR3 consists of 14 residues. The CDR3 sequence is CASSLEGQNTEAFF. The CDR3 region has the DNA TGCGCCAGCAGCTTGGAGGGACAGAACACTGAAGCTTTCTTT. The complete variable domain, with remaining parts taken from reference TRBV5-1 and TRBJ1-1, reads KAGVTQTPRYLIKTRGQQVTLSCSPISGHRSVSWYQQTPGQGLQFLFEYFSETQRNKGNFPGRFSGRQFSNSRSEMNVSTLELGDSALYLCASSLEGQNTEAFFGQGTRLTVV.

This chain joins TRBV12-2 and TRBJ2-5; the table's TRBD1 call for D was not verified on the DNA. TRBV12-2 is a known pseudogene. The CDR3 totals 16 residues. Here the CDR3 reads CASRPPTGWVKETQYF. The DNA of the CDR3 is TGTGCAAGTCGCCCTCCGACAGGCTGGGTCAAAGAGACCCAGTACTTC.

This clone was counted between two and nine times. The V gene is TRBV27, the J gene TRBJ1-1, with 11 bases that match TRBD1. Per the germline V gene, CDR1 is MNHEY and CDR2 is SMNVEV (reference sequence). The J segment lost 3 bases and the V segment lost 7 bases, leaving 16 bases of the junction unmatched. The CDR3 sequence is 18 residues long. This chain's CDR3 is CASIQTLRTGGKHTEAFF. CDR3 DNA sequence: TGTGCCAGCATCCAGACGCTCCGGACAGGGGGCAAACACACTGAAGCTTTCTTT.

The chain combines TRBV11-3 with TRBJ2-1; TRBD1 agrees at 9 bases. The CDR3 extends over 18 amino acids. V was clipped by 5 bases and J by 1 base; unmatched bases: 12. The V gene's germline CDR1 is SGHNT and CDR2 YENEEA. The DNA for the CDR3 is TGTGCCAGCAGCCCCGGGACAGGGAATTTGAGGTCCTACAATGAGCAGTTCTTC. It translates to CASSPGTGNLRSYNEQFF.

The V gene is TRBV7-9, the J gene TRBJ1-2; 8 nucleotides line up with TRBD1. The CDR3 runs 13 residues. V trimming: 5 bases; J trimming: 3 bases; junction bases outside the gene matches: 2. Germline-derived CDR1 and CDR2 are SEHNR and FQNEAQ (reference sequence). The CDR3 coding sequence is TGTGCCAGCAGCAACAGGGGGGACTATGGCTACACCTTC. This sequence encodes CASSNRGDYGYTF.

This chain links TRBV6-5 with TRBJ1-2; 8 nucleotides line up with TRBD1. Looked up from germline, CDR1 is MNHEY and CDR2 is SVGAGI. This CDR3 region has 13 residues. After removal of 6 bases from V and 8 bases from J, the junction contained 8 bases not matched to a gene. The CDR3 loop reads CASRTGQGDGYTF. CDR3 DNA: TGTGCCAGCAGAACTGGACAGGGAGACGGCTACACCTTC.

This rearrangement joins TRBV7-9 to TRBJ1-2; unclear D gene. The CDR3 totals 13 residues. The germline V gene has CDR1 SEHNR and CDR2 FQNEAQ (reference sequence). V was cut by 1 base and J by 6 bases, with 9 bases left in between. Here the CDR3 reads CASSLEESDGYTF. The CDR3 DNA follows: TGTGCCAGCAGCTTAGAGGAGAGTGATGGCTACACCTTC. The full variable domain, in which reference TRBV7-9 and TRBJ1-2 provide the parts outside the CDR3, is DTGVSQNPRHKITKRGQNVTFRCDPISEHNRLYWYRQTLGQGPEFLTYFQNEAQLEKSRLLSDRFSAERPKGSFSTLEIQRTEQGDSAMYLCASSLEESDGYTFGSGTRLTVV.